The clone carrying this T cell receptor beta chain appeared many times. This entry belongs to a study of early T cells in non-severe SARS-CoV-2 infection. The CDR3 covers 16 residues. V lost 0 bases to trimming and J lost 1 base, with 10 bases between them. Researchers tagged individual cDNA molecules with unique molecular identifiers. TCRdb called the 5' RACE reads again in MiXCR, with one record for every CDR3 protein. Among fewer than 60,000 distinct CDR3 sequences listed, 12% were seen once. Sequenced material: whole blood. V and J are TRBV23-1 and TRBJ1-5, with TRBD1 as a possible D gene (5 bases). TRBV23-1 is an ORF, and what it does is uncertain. This clonotype was obtained from an adult who was a healthcare worker with PCR-confirmed SARS-CoV-2 infection or an uninfected control (not recorded which). CDR3 sequence reads: CASSQSEGESNQPQHF. Here the CDR3 DNA reads TGCGCCAGCAGTCAATCGGAAGGGGAAAGCAATCAGCCCCAGCATTTT.